The T cell receptor (beta chain) under discussion was sequenced for a study of CD8+ T cells in alopecia areata. Study-wide background: Scoring treated patients' severity relied on the percentage of scalp area affected.

Treatment of the sample: oral pan-JAK inhibitor, 5-10 mg twice daily. RNA was extracted and reverse transcribed into cDNA as the sequencing template. Data came from immunoSEQ multiplex PCR; TCRdb stores just in-frame clones and leaves some out. This sample has 100,000 to 150,000 clones, with roughly 57% found just once. The CDR3 totals 14 residues. Germline V gene lookup returns CDR1 SEHNR and CDR2 FQNEAQ (reference sequence). J gave up 5 bases and V 4 bases, and 5 bases lay outside the gene matches. This TCR was recovered from a human donor with alopecia areata. The V call is TRBV7-9, the J call TRBJ2-3; 8 bases line up with TRBD2. The sequenced sample was CD4+ T cells sorted from blood, obtained at week 4, from a patient treated with tofacitinib. CDR3 in DNA: TGTGCCAGCAGCTCCCAGCGGGAGCTAGATACGCAGTATTTT. This sequence encodes CASSSQRELDTQYF.